A single sample gave rise to the 8 T cell receptor beta chains below, sequenced in a study of OX40 agonist ivuxolimab in advanced cancers. Produced via immunoSEQ multiplex PCR; TCRdb's table is partial and in-frame only. The sample records 70,000 to 75,000 clones, 88% being singletons. The specimen comprised CD4+ or CD8+ T cells sorted from blood, sampled in a trial of the OX40 agonist ivuxolimab. The receptors here all came from an adult with an advanced solid tumor such as melanoma, head and neck, liver or kidney cancer.

This clone was recorded once. J is TRBJ2-1 and V is TRBV7-9; D assignment may be TRBD1 or TRBD2 (5 bases each). V was shortened by 1 base and J by 12 bases, with 13 bases between the two germline ends. Germline CDR1 is SEHNR and CDR2 is FQNEAQ (reference sequence). The CDR3 contains 13 residues. The CDR3 region is CASSLEGAGVQFF. CDR3 nucleotides: TGTGCCAGCAGCTTAGAAGGGGCCGGGGTGCAGTTCTTC. The full variable domain, in which reference TRBV7-9 and TRBJ2-1 provide the parts outside the CDR3, is DTGVSQNPRHKITKRGQNVTFRCDPISEHNRLYWYRQTLGQGPEFLTYFQNEAQLEKSRLLSDRFSAERPKGSFSTLEIQRTEQGDSAMYLCASSLEGAGVQFFGPGTRLTVL.

The chain couples TRBV2 to TRBJ1-1; D not certain. This CDR3 is built from 11 residues. The V and J ends lost 5 bases and 4 bases respectively, with 5 bases between them. CDR1 is SNHLY and CDR2 is FYNNEI in the germline V gene. The CDR3 DNA reads as TGTGCCAGCAGTATGGCCACTGAAGCTTTCTTT. Translation gives CASSMATEAFF. The whole variable domain, remainder taken from reference TRBV2 and TRBJ1-1, is EPEVTQTPSHQVTQMGQEVILRCVPISNHLYFYWYRQILGQKVEFLVSFYNNEISEKSEIFDDQFSVERPDGSNFTLKIRSTKLEDSAMYFCASSMATEAFFGQGTRLTVV.

The rearrangement links TRBV19 to TRBJ2-7; D may be TRBD2 (5 bases). With 5 bases removed from V and 0 bases from J, the gap between germline ends came to 14 bases. From germline, CDR1 is LNHDA and CDR2 SQIVND (reference sequence). The CDR3 is 15 amino acids. The CDR3 nucleotides are TGTGCCAGTAGTGTAACCCTAGCAGGCTCCTACGAGCAGTACTTC. It is translated as CASSVTLAGSYEQYF.

The chain combines TRBV9 with TRBJ2-7; 7 nucleotides match TRBD2. CDR1 SGDLS and CDR2 YYNGEE come from the germline V gene. The V segment lost 0 bases and the J segment 1 base; nucleotides outside the gene matches: 4. The CDR3 contains 15 residues. In DNA form, the CDR3 reads TGTGCCAGCAGCGTAGATGGCGGGGGATCCTACGAGCAGTACTTC. This sequence encodes CASSVDGGGSYEQYF.

The chain links TRBV28 to TRBJ1-2; 7 nucleotides line up with TRBD1. This CDR3 contains 13 residues. The trim removed 5 bases at V and 8 bases at J, leaving 8 bases unmatched. Germline-derived CDR1 and CDR2 are MDHEN and SYDVKM. The CDR3 region has the DNA TGTGCCAGCAGTCCCCCGACAGGGAGGGGCTACACCTTC. Protein sequence: CASSPPTGRGYTF.

The J gene is TRBJ2-5, the V gene TRBV7-3; the match to TRBD1 covers 8 bases. Germline CDR1 and CDR2: SGHTA and FQGTGA. Unmatched junction bases numbered 3, after V lost 5 bases and J lost 4 bases. The CDR3 sequence is 13 residues long. The CDR3 DNA is TGTGCCAGCAGCCTCACAGGGGGAGAGACCCAGTACTTC. Its protein is CASSLTGGETQYF.

The chain joins TRBV19 to TRBJ2-3; 13 nucleotides line up with TRBD2. Germline trimming cut 3 bases from V and 2 bases from J; bases unmatched to any gene: 8. CDR3 length: 18 amino acids. From germline, CDR1 is LNHDA and CDR2 SQIVND (reference sequence). The CDR3 region has the DNA TGTGCCAGTAGTATGGGCCGGACTAGCGGGGGAACCACAGATACGCAGTATTTT. It is translated as CASSMGRTSGGTTDTQYF.

This clone has more than one count but fewer than ten. The chain is built from TRBV18 and TRBJ2-1; 7 bases fit TRBD2. CDR1 is KGHSH, CDR2 LQKENI, per germline. The CDR3 length is 13 residues. Unmatched junction bases numbered 4, after V lost 3 bases and J lost 8 bases. As DNA, the CDR3 is TGTGCCAGCTCACCCGGGGAGGGATATGAGCAGTTCTTC. Its protein is CASSPGEGYEQFF.